Reported below is one TCR beta chain. The data originate from a study of blood T cell repertoires in COVID-19. Overall study: Specimens from acute and convalescent COVID-19 originated in the United States, Italy and Spain. T cells, B-cell-depleted T cells, or PBMCs supplied cDNA or gDNA.

The authors' processing: Researchers report that nucleated cell counts were estimated from reference gene primer amplification. The assay was immunoSEQ multiplex PCR, and TCRdb's table has in-frame clones only and misses some. That table gives V, J and clone size, and the DNA gave D and trimming. The sample holds about 99,000 clones, roughly 80% seen once. CDR1 and CDR2 (germline): LGHDT, YNNKEL (reference sequence). V was clipped by 2 bases and J by 4 bases; unmatched bases: 3. The CDR3 has 16 amino acids. The V and J genes are TRBV3-1 (or the pseudogene TRBV3-2) and TRBJ2-2; 11 bases agree with TRBD1. The sequenced sample was peripheral blood. This sequence was found in a man between 60 and 75 years old with acute or convalescent COVID-19. The CDR3 protein is CASSQSGTGGTGELFF. DNA for the CDR3: TGTGCCAGCAGCCAATCCGGGACAGGGGGCACCGGGGAGCTGTTTTTT.